This T cell receptor beta chain emerged from a study of cytomegalovirus exposure and HLA in healthy donors. Study-level results: Prior analysis indicated that the majority of TCR beta V segments exhibited productivity approximately 90% or approximately 30% of the time.

Healthy bone marrow donors made up the cohort. Details on this clone: Its antigen remains unidentified.

Both 60 Vbeta primers and 13 Jbeta primers went into the PCR. TCRdb's copy holds only in-frame clones and misses some; the assay was immunoSEQ multiplex PCR. The sample contains some 110,000 clones, 77% of which appear only once. Germline values: CDR1 SGDLS, CDR2 YYNGEE. Deletions cut 0 bases from V and 9 bases from J, with 7 bases between. The CDR3 sequence is 12 residues long. The sequencing input was PBMCs. The chain employs TRBV9 and TRBJ2-1, with D unresolved. The TCR originated in a middle-aged man in good health and CMV-seropositive. The DNA of the CDR3 is TGTGCCAGCAGCGTAGACCAACTTGAGCAGTTCTTC. It specifies CASSVDQLEQFF.